This T cell receptor beta chain appears in the sequencing data of a study of T-cell reconstitution after alpha-beta-depleted transplantation in children. Unique molecular identifiers were incorporated when the TCRbeta library was constructed. MiXCR, run by TCRdb on the PCR reads, gives a single entry per CDR3 protein. The repertoire holds under 850,000 distinct CDR3 sequences, around 13% seen once, with 0.79% in the top ten. Study findings and constraints: From surviving recipient T cells and thymic progenitors came the high day-60 TCRbeta diversity observed in some patients. Alpha-beta T cells about two months after transplant reportedly derived from several hundred expanded graft clones. Once a year had passed after transplant, T-cell counts and diversity came mostly from newly produced T cells.

In germline, CDR1 is MDHEN, CDR2 SYDVKM. V dropped 7 bases and J dropped 7 bases, with 7 bases sitting between them. The CDR3 loop spans 11 amino acids. As for this clonotype: Its antigen remains unknown.

This clonotype originated in a girl aged 2-10 years with congenital amegakaryocytic thrombocytopenia, due to receive a stem cell transplant. The chain uses TRBV28 and TRBJ1-4, with D unclear. This specimen was PBMCs, taken before TCRalphabeta/CD19-depleted stem cell transplant. The CDR3 region has the DNA TGTGCCAGCAAAATAAGTGAAAAACTGTTTTTT. It encodes CASKISEKLFF.